These 25 T cell receptor beta chains were sequenced from one sample in a study of blood T cell repertoires in COVID-19. Here immunoSEQ multiplex PCR was the method, and the copy in TCRdb shows in-frame clones only, minus some. The repertoire holds approximately 200,000 clones, with about 81% as singletons. What was sequenced was peripheral blood. Every receptor here comes from a woman aged 80 or older with COVID-19, enrolled during active disease.

This rearrangement joins TRBV21-1 to TRBJ2-1; the table's D call, TRBD2, has no DNA check behind it. TRBV21-1 constitutes a pseudogene. The CDR3 has 19 residues. The CDR3 reads CASSKGWTSGTSSYNEQFF. CDR3 bases: TGTGCCAGCAGCAAAGGGTGGACTAGCGGGACTAGCTCCTACAATGAGCAGTTCTTC.

V usage is TRBV28 and J usage is TRBJ1-5; the match to TRBD1 covers 8 bases. The CDR3 runs to 20 residues. CDR1 and CDR2 from the germline V gene are MDHEN and SYDVKM. The junction had 14 bases not matched to a gene; V was cut back by 1 base and J by 0 bases. The CDR3 DNA reads as TGTGCCAGCAGTTTATTTGGCAGGGGGCGGGATTTCTATAGCAATCAGCCCCAGCATTTT. This translates into CASSLFGRGRDFYSNQPQHF.

V usage is TRBV2 and J usage is TRBJ1-2; TRBD1 is a possible D gene (6 bases). Deletions cut 7 bases from V and 6 bases from J, with 21 bases between. Germline CDR1 and CDR2: SNHLY and FYNNEI. The CDR3 loop spans 15 amino acids. Here the CDR3 reads CASTAFLGQRHGYTF. The CDR3 coding sequence is TGTGCCAGCACCGCATTTCTCGGACAGAGACATGGCTACACCTTC.

V gene TRBV4-2 combines with J gene TRBJ2-5; TRBD2 matches at 12 bases. CDR1 is LGHNA, CDR2 YNFKEQ, per germline. The CDR3 consists of 15 residues. Losses at the gene ends were 4 bases for V and 8 bases for J; bases not matched to a gene: 8. This chain's CDR3 is CASSPPTSGRTTQYF. CDR3 nucleotide sequence: TGTGCCAGCAGCCCGCCGACTAGCGGGAGAACCACCCAGTACTTC.

This clone was counted once. The genes are TRBV11-3 and TRBJ2-1; perhaps TRBD1 as D (5 bases). Between the trimmed V and J ends, which lost 0 bases and 4 bases, there was a span of 7 bases. Germline CDR1 reads SGHNT; CDR2 reads YENEEA. This CDR3 has 14 amino acids. The CDR3 reads CASSLEDSYNEQFF. The DNA for the CDR3 is TGTGCCAGCAGCTTAGAAGACAGTTACAATGAGCAGTTCTTC.

The genes are TRBV4-3 and TRBJ1-2; D gene ambiguous. The CDR3 sequence is 15 residues long. Trimming stripped 3 bases from V and 8 bases from J, with 19 bases between. Germline lookup yields CDR1 LGHNA and CDR2 YSLEER. The CDR3 region has the DNA TGCGCCAGCAGCCATTTGGTCAGCTCTAGATGGGGCTACACCTTC. Protein product: CASSHLVSSRWGYTF.

This clone was seen only once. This chain uses TRBV3-1 (or the pseudogene TRBV3-2) with TRBJ1-1, with no clear D. CDR3 length equals 15 residues. Trimming took off 4 bases at V and 0 bases at J, with 12 bases between the two ends. CDR1 LGHDT and CDR2 YNNKEL come from the germline V gene (reference sequence). CDR3 in DNA: TGTGCCAGCAGCCGCGGGATCCTCCTGAACACTGAAGCTTTCTTT. It codes for CASSRGILLNTEAFF.

The rearrangement uses TRBV5-4 and TRBJ1-6, with 9 positions matching TRBD1. The V gene end was trimmed by 7 bases and the J gene end by 8 bases; junction bases not matched to a gene: 4. Germline CDR1 reads SGHNT; CDR2 reads YYREEE (reference sequence). CDR3 length: 13 amino acids. The CDR3 here is CASRRDRDSPLHF. The CDR3 nucleotides are TGTGCCAGCCGGCGGGACAGGGATTCACCCCTCCACTTT.

V gene TRBV2 combines with J gene TRBJ1-4, with 10 nucleotides matching TRBD1. The J segment lost 7 bases and the V segment lost 5 bases, leaving 4 bases of the junction unmatched. This CDR3 contains 14 residues. Germline assignment: CDR1 SNHLY and CDR2 FYNNEI. DNA of the CDR3: TGTGCCAGCAGTCACCGGGACAGGGGTGAAAAACTGTTTTTT. It yields the protein CASSHRDRGEKLFF.

The V and J genes are TRBV18 and TRBJ1-4; 9 bases are shared with TRBD1. Germline V CDR1 and CDR2: KGHSH, LQKENI. The V segment lost 4 bases and the J segment 2 bases; nucleotides outside the gene matches: 5. This CDR3 is built from 16 residues. As DNA, the CDR3 is TGTGCCAGCTCACAAGGGACAGGGAGGACTAATGAAAAACTGTTTTTT. It codes for CASSQGTGRTNEKLFF.

The chain links TRBV4-1 to TRBJ1-2; 10 nucleotides match TRBD1. V lost 1 base to trimming and J lost 0 bases; unmatched junction nucleotides: 2. This CDR3 is 16 amino acids long. CDR1 and CDR2 (germline): MGHRA, YSYEKL. Here the CDR3 reads CASSQGQGAANYGYTF. DNA for the CDR3: TGCGCCAGCAGCCAAGGACAGGGGGCGGCTAACTATGGCTACACCTTC.

The chain has TRBV7-8 and TRBJ2-7; D is possibly TRBD1 (5 bases). Germline loops: CDR1 SGHVS, CDR2 FQNEAQ. The CDR3 is 13 residues long. Between the trimmed V and J ends, which lost 5 bases and 7 bases, there was a span of 15 bases. CDR3 nucleotide sequence: TGTGCCAGCAGCCCCCGACAGACGGCAGAGCAGTACTTC. Its protein is CASSPRQTAEQYF.

The J gene is TRBJ2-7, the V gene TRBV11-2; tentative D call: TRBD2 (5 bases). Germline V lookup: CDR1 SGHAT, CDR2 FQNNGV. This CDR3 has 13 amino acids. V dropped 3 bases and J dropped 3 bases, with 9 bases sitting between them. The CDR3 loop is CASSFGLGYEQYF. As DNA, the CDR3 is TGTGCCAGCAGCTTTGGACTTGGCTACGAGCAGTACTTC.

This clone came up a few times. The rearrangement uses TRBV5-4 and TRBJ2-2, with D maybe TRBD2 (5 bases). Germline-derived CDR1 and CDR2 are SGHNT and YYREEE (reference sequence). This CDR3 contains 15 residues. Trimming took 3 bases from V and 3 from J, leaving 12 bases between them. The CDR3 spells CASSSLKADTGELFF. The CDR3 DNA reads as TGTGCCAGCAGCTCGCTTAAAGCGGACACCGGGGAGCTGTTTTTT.

The V gene is TRBV5-1, the J gene TRBJ2-1; D is possibly TRBD2 (5 bases). Deletions cut 4 bases from V and 5 bases from J, with 10 bases between. The germline V gene has CDR1 SGHRS and CDR2 YFSETQ. The CDR3 has 13 residues. For the CDR3, the DNA is TGCGCCAGCAGCCACCCGACTAACAATGAGCAGTTCTTC. Protein product: CASSHPTNNEQFF.

The chain has TRBV5-4 and TRBJ2-3; 7 bases are a match to TRBD1. J was trimmed by 3 bases and V by 4 bases; bases with no gene match: 2. Germline V gives CDR1 SGHNT, CDR2 YYREEE (reference sequence). The CDR3 has 13 residues. CDR3 bases: TGTGCCAGCAGCCCGACAGGGACAGATACGCAGTATTTT. Residues: CASSPTGTDTQYF.

The table lists this clone with a few counts. The chain couples TRBV19 to TRBJ1-2; no definite D call. V dropped 5 bases and J dropped 4 bases, with 11 bases sitting between them. CDR3 length equals 13 residues. Germline V gives CDR1 LNHDA, CDR2 SQIVND (reference sequence). The CDR3 spells CASSLTASYGYTF. The CDR3 bases are TGTGCCAGTAGTTTAACAGCTTCCTATGGCTACACCTTC.

This rearrangement joins TRBV6-2 or TRBV6-3 to TRBJ2-2, with D unresolved. Trimming removed 3 bases at V and 1 base at J, with 9 bases between. The CDR3 consists of 15 residues. The germline V gene has CDR1 MNHEY and CDR2 SVGEGT. CDR3 sequence (DNA): TGTGCCAGCAGTTATCTGAGATTGAACACCGGGGAGCTGTTTTTT. It specifies CASSYLRLNTGELFF.

The chain links TRBV19 to TRBJ1-4, with a tentative D call TRBD1 (5 bases). The CDR3 loop spans 13 amino acids. CDR1 and CDR2 from the germline V gene are LNHDA and SQIVND (reference sequence). Trimming shortened V by 6 bases and J by 8 bases, and 13 bases separated the two germline ends. CDR3 sequence (DNA): TGTGCCAGTAGCAACAGGATGGGGGAAAAACTGTTTTTT. This sequence encodes CASSNRMGEKLFF.

The CDR3 DNA sequence: TGTGCCAGCAGCTTCGGGGGGCTTAGCACTGAAGCTTTCTTT. Protein: CASSFGGLSTEAFF. The chain couples TRBV7-9 to TRBJ1-1, with D perhaps matching TRBD1 (6 bases). Trimming stripped 3 bases from V and 4 bases from J, with 12 bases between. Germline-derived CDR1 and CDR2 are SEHNR and FQNEAQ (reference sequence). This CDR3 spans 14 amino acids.

This clone appeared a single time. This rearrangement joins TRBV28 to TRBJ1-5, with a tentative D call TRBD1 (6 bases). CDR3 length equals 13 residues. V gave up 6 bases and J gave up 4 bases, with 10 bases separating them. Germline lookup yields CDR1 MDHEN and CDR2 SYDVKM. The CDR3 DNA follows: TGTGCCAGCAGGCTGGACAGAAATCAGCCCCAGCATTTT. Protein product: CASRLDRNQPQHF. Complete variable domain (other parts from reference TRBV28 and TRBJ1-5): DVKVTQSSRYLVKRTGEKVFLECVQDMDHENMFWYRQDPGLGLRLIYFSYDVKMKEKGDIPEGYSVSREKKERFSLILESASTNQTSMYLCASRLDRNQPQHFGDGTRLSIL.

This clone occurred a few times. The chain couples TRBV28 to TRBJ1-2; the D gene is possibly TRBD1 (5 bases). Trimming took 6 bases from V and 4 from J, leaving 12 bases between them. There are 13 residues in the CDR3. CDR1 is MDHEN, CDR2 SYDVKM, per germline. The CDR3 DNA reads as TGTGCCAGCAGCCCCGGACAACGCTATGGCTACACCTTC. Its protein is CASSPGQRYGYTF.

The rearrangement links TRBV28 to TRBJ1-1, with 9 bases that match TRBD1. This CDR3 comprises 14 residues. Per germline, CDR1 MDHEN and CDR2 SYDVKM. Unmatched junction bases numbered 4, after V lost 5 bases and J lost 3 bases. Here the CDR3 DNA reads TGTGCCAGCAGTCTCTGGACAGGGGACACTGAAGCTTTCTTT. Its translation: CASSLWTGDTEAFF.

On this clone: The germline gene is not matched at one end of the junction; a read error may be the cause. The sample contains more than one DNA sequence encoding this CDR3. The chain uses TRBV24-1 and TRBJ1-2; 7 nucleotides align to TRBD1. CDR1 and CDR2 (germline): KGHDR, SFDVKD. This CDR3 is built from 15 residues. CDR3 sequence (DNA): TGTGCCACCAGTGACTCCGACAGGGAAGGAGAGGGCTACACCTTT. Translation gives CATSDSDREGEGYTF.

This chain connects TRBV4-2 to TRBJ1-2; a possible D gene is TRBD1 (6 bases). The length of the CDR3 is 11 residues. Germline loops: CDR1 LGHNA, CDR2 YNFKEQ. Trimming took 5 bases from V and 7 from J, leaving 8 bases between them. CDR3 protein: CASSARGGYTF. CDR3 nucleotides: TGTGCCAGCAGCGCCAGGGGTGGCTACACCTTC.